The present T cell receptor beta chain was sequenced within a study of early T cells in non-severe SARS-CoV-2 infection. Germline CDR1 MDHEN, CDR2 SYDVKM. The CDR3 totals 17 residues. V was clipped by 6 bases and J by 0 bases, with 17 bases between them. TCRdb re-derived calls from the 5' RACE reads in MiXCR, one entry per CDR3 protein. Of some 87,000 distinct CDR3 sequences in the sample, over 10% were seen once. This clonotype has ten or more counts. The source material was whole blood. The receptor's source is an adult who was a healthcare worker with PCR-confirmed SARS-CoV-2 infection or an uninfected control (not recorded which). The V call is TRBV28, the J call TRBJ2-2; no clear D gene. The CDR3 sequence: CASRVGYRVPNTGELFF. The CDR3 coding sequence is TGTGCCAGCAGGGTGGGGTACCGGGTCCCGAACACCGGGGAGCTGTTTTTT.